This T cell receptor beta chain was documented in a study of blood T cell repertoires in COVID-19. Deletions cut 7 bases from V and 8 bases from J, with 17 bases between. CDR1 is MDHEN, CDR2 SYDVKM, per germline. The CDR3 consists of 13 residues. As handled by the study authors: Amplifying reference gene primers gave estimates of nucleated cell counts. Sequencing used immunoSEQ multiplex PCR; TCRdb keeps in-frame clones, though not all of them. V and J calls and clone size are given by that table; D and trimming were obtained from the DNA. The data show fewer than 120,000 clones, approximately 79% seen once.

The TCR sequence derives from a woman over 75 with active or convalescent COVID-19. The specimen sequenced was peripheral blood. The rearrangement joins TRBV28 to TRBJ1-2; D is possibly TRBD1 (6 bases). This CDR3 reads CASTVTGLGGYTF. The DNA for the CDR3 is TGTGCCAGCACCGTAACAGGGTTGGGCGGCTACACCTTC.